One sample yielded the 17 T cell receptor beta chains listed below, sequenced in a study of blood T cell repertoires in COVID-19 (dated by TCRdb to 2019 to 2021). To prepare the library, the immunoSEQ multiplex PCR assay was applied. TCRdb re-hosts the immuneACCESS table, in-frame sequences only. Its copies lack some clones; in the studies checked, an unresolved V gene accounts for under half of them, and the cause for the rest is not known. The table for this sample lists approximately 240,000 clones; approximately 80% of them were counted only once. The ten largest clones capture over 5.5% of the sample. The sequenced sample was peripheral blood. These receptor sequences come from a woman in her sixties with active or convalescent COVID-19.

This clone has only one observation. The chain joins TRBV30 to TRBJ1-1, with 8 positions matching TRBD1. Trimming removed 7 bases from V and 9 bases from J; junction bases left unmatched: 7. The CDR3 has 11 residues. Per the germline V gene, CDR1 is GTSNPN and CDR2 is SVGIG (reference sequence). The CDR3 loop is CALDRETKAFF. The CDR3 DNA reads as TGTGCCTTGGACAGGGAGACCAAAGCTTTCTTT.

This chain links TRBV18 with TRBJ2-3, with 7 bases that match TRBD1. CDR3 length: 14 amino acids. Germline V gene lookup returns CDR1 KGHSH and CDR2 LQKENI. The V segment lost 4 bases and the J segment 2 bases; nucleotides outside the gene matches: 3. Here the CDR3 DNA reads TGTGCCAGCTCACTAGGACAGGCCACAGATACGCAGTATTTT. Amino acid sequence: CASSLGQATDTQYF.

The chain links TRBV21-1 to TRBJ2-1; TRBD2, the table's D call, lacks a check against the DNA. TRBV21-1 is noted as a pseudogene. CDR3 length: 18 residues. The CDR3 coding sequence is TGTGCCAGCAGCAAACGGGTGGGGGGGGCCCCCTCCTACAATGAGCAGTTCTTC. Protein product: CASSKRVGGAPSYNEQFF.

This sequence joins TRBV6-5 and TRBJ1-2, with TRBD1 matching over 9 bases. The ends lost 8 bases at V and 4 bases at J; junction bases unmatched: 8. There are 14 residues in the CDR3. Per germline, CDR1 MNHEY and CDR2 SVGAGI. CDR3 nucleotide sequence: TGTGCCAGCGCAACCGGACAGGGGTCCTATGGCTACACCTTC. It is translated as CASATGQGSYGYTF.

The DNA of the CDR3 is TGTGCCAGCAGTTACCAGGGGTCCTACAATGAGCAGTTCTTC. Translating gives CASSYQGSYNEQFF. The V and J genes are TRBV6-5 and TRBJ2-1; TRBD1 might be the D (6 bases). V dropped 2 bases and J dropped 1 base, with 6 bases sitting between them. The germline V gene encodes CDR1 MNHEY and CDR2 SVGAGI. The CDR3 extends over 14 amino acids.

DNA for the CDR3: TGTGCCAGCAGGCGGAGCGGGGGGGCCACAGATACGCAGTATTTT. Amino acid sequence: CASRRSGGATDTQYF. The rearrangement uses TRBV6-5 and TRBJ2-3; 10 nucleotides agree with TRBD2. V lost 6 bases and J lost 2; bases outside the gene matches: 5. The germline gives CDR1 MNHEY, CDR2 SVGAGI. CDR3 length: 15 residues.

CDR3 sequence (DNA): TGTGCCAGCAGCTTATTTAGCGGGGGGTCCCCCTCCTACAATGAGCAGTTCTTC. It translates to CASSLFSGGSPSYNEQFF. This chain joins TRBV5-4 and TRBJ2-1, with 10 bases lining up with TRBD2. V dropped 2 bases and J dropped 0; count of bases not matched to a gene: 8. Germline-derived CDR1 and CDR2 are SGHNT and YYREEE (reference sequence). CDR3 length: 18 amino acids.

This clone was counted only a few times. This chain uses TRBV12-5 with TRBJ2-2; 7 positions agree with TRBD1. The germline V gene has CDR1 LGHNT and CDR2 FRNRAP. V was pared by 6 bases and J by 1 base, with 8 bases of the junction left unmatched. The CDR3 is made up of 16 amino acids. The CDR3 region has the DNA TGTGCTAGTGGGCGACAGACAGGGCAGAACACCGGGGAGCTGTTTTTT. Residues: CASGRQTGQNTGELFF.

The chain uses TRBV6-6 and TRBJ1-4; TRBD1 matches 7 bases. V shed 5 bases, J shed 4 bases, and the junction held 7 bases outside the gene matches. The germline V gene encodes CDR1 MNHNY and CDR2 SVGAGI (reference sequence). The CDR3 consists of 15 residues. CDR3 residues: CASSAPGQLNEKLFF. The CDR3 bases are TGTGCCAGCAGTGCCCCGGGACAGCTTAATGAAAAACTGTTTTTT.

This chain links TRBV6-6 with TRBJ2-3; 8 positions match TRBD1. The CDR3 contains 16 residues. Germline V gene sequence: CDR1 MNHNY, CDR2 SVGAGI (reference sequence). The V segment lost 2 bases and the J segment 5 bases; nucleotides outside the gene matches: 9. The CDR3 here is CASSYAGGAVGDTQYF. The CDR3 DNA reads as TGTGCCAGCAGTTACGCAGGGGGCGCGGTAGGAGATACGCAGTATTTT.

The gene calls are TRBV24-1 and TRBJ1-2; no reliable D call. Germline loops: CDR1 KGHDR, CDR2 SFDVKD. With 5 bases removed from V and 3 bases from J, the gap between germline ends came to 9 bases. The CDR3 has 13 residues. Here the CDR3 reads CATSGTQDYGYTF. For the CDR3, the DNA is TGTGCCACCAGTGGCACCCAGGACTATGGCTACACCTTC.

This chain links TRBV4-1 with TRBJ2-2; a possible D gene is TRBD1 (5 bases). Between the trimmed V and J ends, which lost 11 bases and 6 bases, there was a span of 10 bases. The germline V gene encodes CDR1 MGHRA and CDR2 YSYEKL. The CDR3 spans 11 residues. CDR3 in DNA: TGCGCCGCCAGGGATCCCGGGGAGCTGTTTTTT. This translates into CAARDPGELFF.

A few counts support this clone. V gene TRBV9 combines with J gene TRBJ2-7; 7 bases line up with TRBD1. CDR1 is SGDLS and CDR2 is YYNGEE in the germline V gene. The CDR3 runs to 16 residues. V lost 0 bases to trimming and J lost 3 bases; unmatched junction nucleotides: 9. The CDR3 loop is CASSVGEGAPFYEQYF. The CDR3 bases are TGTGCCAGCAGCGTAGGCGAGGGGGCCCCTTTCTACGAGCAGTACTTC.

The chain employs TRBV11-2 and TRBJ2-3; TRBD2 aligns across 9 bases. This CDR3 is 16 amino acids long. Germline loops: CDR1 SGHAT, CDR2 FQNNGV. After removal of 4 bases from V and 0 bases from J, the junction contained 5 bases not matched to a gene. CDR3: CASSWIAGESTDTQYF. The CDR3 DNA reads TGTGCCAGCAGCTGGATAGCGGGGGAGAGCACAGATACGCAGTATTTT.

This CDR3 is CASSLAREGLNYGYTF. CDR3 nucleotides: TGTGCCAGCAGCTTAGCGCGTGAGGGACTTAACTATGGCTACACCTTC. The chain couples TRBV7-9 to TRBJ1-2; weak D call: TRBD1 (5 bases). The CDR3 is 16 amino acids. V lost 0 bases and J 1 base, leaving 12 bases between the germline ends. The germline gives CDR1 SEHNR, CDR2 FQNEAQ (reference sequence). Full variable domain (rest looked up from reference TRBV7-9 and TRBJ1-2): DTGVSQNPRHKITKRGQNVTFRCDPISEHNRLYWYRQTLGQGPEFLTYFQNEAQLEKSRLLSDRFSAERPKGSFSTLEIQRTEQGDSAMYLCASSLAREGLNYGYTFGSGTRLTVV.

This sequence joins TRBV11-3 and TRBJ2-3; 7 nucleotides match TRBD2. Germline-derived CDR1 and CDR2 are SGHNT and YENEEA. The V segment lost 4 bases and the J segment 1 base; nucleotides outside the gene matches: 5. This CDR3 has 15 residues. For the CDR3, the DNA is TGTGCCAGCAGCTGGGAGGGAATCGGCACAGATACGCAGTATTTT. Translating gives CASSWEGIGTDTQYF. Together with reference TRBV11-3 and TRBJ2-3, the CDR3 gives the full variable domain: EAGVVQSPRYKIIEKKQPVAFWCNPISGHNTLYWYLQNLGQGPELLIRYENEEAVDDSQLPKDRFSAERLKGVDSTLKIQPAELGDSAVYLCASSWEGIGTDTQYFGPGTRLTVL.

The chain links TRBV18 to TRBJ1-1; possibly TRBD1 for D (5 bases). Germline values: CDR1 KGHSH, CDR2 LQKENI. Between the trimmed V and J ends, which lost 6 bases and 4 bases, there was a span of 21 bases. This CDR3 has 16 amino acids. The chain's CDR3 is CASSPIPSGGGTEAFF. CDR3 coding DNA: TGTGCCAGCTCCCCCATTCCTTCGGGGGGTGGCACTGAAGCTTTCTTT.